The 14 T cell receptor beta chains given below trace back to one sample, sequenced in a study of T cells in Graves' hyperthyroidism and ophthalmopathy. TCR beta CDR3 regions were amplified from RNA transcripts. When the TCR CDR3 underwent first-round RT-PCR, the HTBI primer set was used. One entry per CDR3 protein results from TCRdb running MiXCR on the multiplex PCR reads. The sample contains about 640,000 distinct CDR3 sequences, more than 20% of which appear only once. Sequenced sample: blood. The source is a man aged 30 to 45 with Graves' ophthalmopathy.

On this clonotype: One junction end does not reproduce the germline sequence, and a read error may be involved. The rearrangement joins TRBV27 to TRBJ1-1; no firm D call. The CDR3 totals 13 residues. Germline V CDR1 and CDR2: MNHEY, SMNVEV (reference sequence). The DNA for the CDR3 is TGTGCCAGCAGTTTAACCGGGAACTCTGAAGCTTTCTTT. It yields the protein CASSLTGNSEAFF.

The chain combines TRBV11-2 with TRBJ2-5, with D perhaps matching TRBD1 or TRBD2 (5 bases each). The CDR3 loop spans 14 amino acids. CDR1 and CDR2 from the germline V gene are SGHAT and FQNNGV. The germline V and J ends were trimmed by 5 bases and 2 bases, with 12 bases remaining between them. The CDR3 bases are TGTGCCAGCAGCCCATGGGGGTCGCAAGAGACCCAGTACTTC. Its protein is CASSPWGSQETQYF.

This chain uses TRBV6-2 or TRBV6-3 with TRBJ2-5; 8 nucleotides align to TRBD2. Germline CDR1 reads MNHEY; CDR2 reads SVGEGT. CDR3 size: 17 residues. Trimming removed 0 bases from V and 3 bases from J; junction bases left unmatched: 9. CDR3: CASSYSSGGLWKETQYF. In DNA, the CDR3 is TGTGCCAGCAGTTACTCGAGCGGGGGCTTATGGAAAGAGACCCAGTACTTC.

This clonotype is termed hyperexpanded. The chain combines TRBV24-1 with TRBJ2-1, with D hard to call. The CDR3 contains 12 residues. V was trimmed by 5 bases and J by 6 bases, leaving 7 bases between them. CDR1 and CDR2 (germline): KGHDR, SFDVKD. In nucleotides, the CDR3 is TGTGCCACCAGTGGAGCCAGCAATGAGCAGTTCTTC. The encoded protein is CATSGASNEQFF.

This clonotype was recorded at least ten times. The chain couples TRBV6-1 to TRBJ2-3; a weak D match, TRBD2 (6 bases). The CDR3 contains 14 residues. Per germline, CDR1 MNHNS and CDR2 SASEGT. Deletions cut 4 bases from V and 0 bases from J, with 8 bases between. CDR3 sequence reads: CASSGGTSTDTQYF. DNA of the CDR3: TGTGCCAGCAGTGGCGGGACTAGCACAGATACGCAGTATTTT.

The CDR3 coding sequence is TGCAGTGCTAGAGATCTAGCGGGAGTGGCCGGGGAGCTGTTTTTT. Residues: CSARDLAGVAGELFF. The V and J genes are TRBV20-1 and TRBJ2-2; 10 nucleotides agree with TRBD2. The germline CDR1 and CDR2 sequences are DFQATT and SNEGSKA (reference sequence). The CDR3 has 15 amino acids. Trimming cost V 0 bases and J 6 bases; bases outside gene matches: 4.

The sample holds many counts of this clonotype. V is TRBV28 and J is TRBJ1-5; 9 bases line up with TRBD1. This CDR3 contains 15 residues. CDR1 is MDHEN, CDR2 SYDVKM, per germline. V trimming: 6 bases; J trimming: 6 bases; junction bases outside the gene matches: 9. The CDR3 spells CASRISGTGSQPQHF. The CDR3, as DNA: TGTGCCAGCAGGATTTCCGGGACAGGGTCTCAGCCCCAGCATTTT.

Notes on this clonotype: A read error may explain this, as a much larger clone is one base away. The chain recombines TRBV2 with TRBJ1-5; possibly TRBD1 for D (5 bases). Germline V lookup: CDR1 SNHLY, CDR2 FYNNEI. The CDR3 is 14 residues long. This chain's CDR3 is CANSEEGSNQPQHF. CDR3 nucleotide sequence: TGTGCCAACAGTGAAGAGGGGAGCAATCAGCCCCAGCATTTT. The full variable domain, completed using reference TRBV2 and TRBJ1-5, is EPEVTQTPSHQVTQMGQEVILRCVPISNHLYFYWYRQILGQKVEFLVSFYNNEISEKSEIFDDQFSVERPDGSNFTLKIRSTKLEDSAMYFCANSEEGSNQPQHFGDGTRLSIL.

This clonotype was counted a few times. V gene TRBV10-3 combines with J gene TRBJ2-2; D remains unclear. The CDR3 loop spans 14 amino acids. The V gene's germline CDR1 is ENHRY and CDR2 SYGVKD. The V end lost 7 bases, the J end lost 2 bases, and 11 bases lay between the germline ends. Written as DNA, the CDR3 is TGTGCCATCACGACACATACCAACACCGGGGAGCTGTTTTTT. As protein: CAITTHTNTGELFF.

In its sample, this clonotype was seen a few times. The rearrangement links TRBV6-2 or TRBV6-3 to TRBJ1-1; D unresolved. Germline lookup yields CDR1 MNHEY and CDR2 SVGEGT. There are 12 residues in the CDR3. Trimming stripped 6 bases from V and 5 bases from J, with 10 bases between. CDR3 amino acids: CASSSLRTEAFF. The CDR3 region has the DNA TGTGCCAGCAGCAGTTTGAGGACTGAAGCTTTCTTT.

The chain has TRBV28 and TRBJ1-6; D gene uncertain. CDR3 length equals 16 residues. Trimming took off 2 bases at V and 1 base at J, with 9 bases between the two ends. Germline CDR1 reads MDHEN; CDR2 reads SYDVKM. The DNA for the CDR3 is TGTGCCAGCAGTTTAGTCGGGGAATCCTATAATTCACCCCTCCACTTT. It specifies CASSLVGESYNSPLHF.

The chain combines TRBV29-1 with TRBJ2-1, with a tentative D call TRBD1 (5 bases). CDR3 length: 12 residues. The germline CDR1 and CDR2 sequences are SQVTM and ANQGSEA. The V and J ends lost 4 bases and 3 bases respectively, with 7 bases between them. CDR3 loop: CSVGQGYNEQFF. The CDR3 nucleotides read TGCAGCGTTGGGCAGGGCTACAATGAGCAGTTCTTC.

This clonotype appeared a few times. The chain couples TRBV7-3 to TRBJ2-7, with TRBD2 matching 8 bases. Germline lookup yields CDR1 SGHTA and CDR2 FQGTGA. CDR3 length equals 14 residues. The junction had 9 bases not matched to a gene; V was cut back by 5 bases and J by 6 bases. For the CDR3, the DNA is TGTGCCAGCAGCCGCTCGGGGGGGGATGGCGAGCAGTACTTC. It is translated as CASSRSGGDGEQYF. Full variable domain (remainder filled in from reference TRBV7-3 and TRBJ2-7): GAGVSQTPSNKVTEKGKYVELRCDPISGHTALYWYRQSLGQGPEFLIYFQGTGAADDSGLPNDRFFAVRPEGSVSTLKIQRTERGDSAVYLCASSRSGGDGEQYFGPGTRLTVT.

The V call is TRBV2, the J call TRBJ2-3; perhaps TRBD2 as D (5 bases). CDR1 is SNHLY and CDR2 is FYNNEI in the germline V gene. Deletions cut 6 bases from V and 7 bases from J, with 8 bases between. CDR3 length: 11 amino acids. The CDR3 bases are TGTGCCAGCAGACTGGACTATACGCAGTATTTT. It translates to CASRLDYTQYF.